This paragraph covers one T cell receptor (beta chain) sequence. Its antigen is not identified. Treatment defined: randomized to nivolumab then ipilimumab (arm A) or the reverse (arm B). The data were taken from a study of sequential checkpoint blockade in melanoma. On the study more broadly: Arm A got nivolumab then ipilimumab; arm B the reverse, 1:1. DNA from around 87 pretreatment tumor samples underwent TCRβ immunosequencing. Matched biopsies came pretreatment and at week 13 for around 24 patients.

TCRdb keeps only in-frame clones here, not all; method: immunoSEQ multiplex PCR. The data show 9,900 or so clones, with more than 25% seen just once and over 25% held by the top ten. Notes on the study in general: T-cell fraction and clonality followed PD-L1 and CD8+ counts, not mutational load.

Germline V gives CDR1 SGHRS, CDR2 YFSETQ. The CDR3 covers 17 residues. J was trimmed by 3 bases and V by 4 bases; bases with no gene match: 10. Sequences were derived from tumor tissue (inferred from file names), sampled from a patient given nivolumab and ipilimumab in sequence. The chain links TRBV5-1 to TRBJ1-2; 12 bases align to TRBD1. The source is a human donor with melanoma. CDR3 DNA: TGCGCCAGCAGCCAAGCCGGGACAGGGGGCGCGGACTATGGCTACACCTTC. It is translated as CASSQAGTGGADYGYTF.